These 18 T cell receptor beta chains came from one sample sequenced in a study of shared clonotypes between healthy human individuals (dated by TCRdb to 2020 to 2022). Library preparation was by the immunoSEQ multiplex PCR assay. Drawn from immuneACCESS, this table holds only the in-frame rearrangements with V and J called that TCRdb kept. Clones are partly lost; checked studies trace under half to an unresolved V gene and leave the rest unexplained. Here the sample has about 1.5 million clones; around 95% occur a single time. The ten largest clonotypes hold over 1% of the sample. Material: naive CD4+ T cells sorted from blood. What this sample's cell subset or site label stands for: CD45RA+ positively selected. These receptors were collected from a young man in good health.

The rearrangement links TRBV6-5 to TRBJ1-4; 8 bases fit TRBD1. Germline V gives CDR1 MNHEY, CDR2 SVGAGI. This CDR3 contains 15 residues. Unmatched junction bases numbered 4, after V lost 4 bases and J lost 3 bases. The CDR3: CASSLRQGSNEKLFF. DNA of the CDR3: TGTGCCAGCAGTTTACGACAGGGGTCTAATGAAAAACTGTTTTTT.

The chain employs TRBV5-1 and TRBJ2-3; D is perhaps TRBD2 (6 bases). From germline, CDR1 is SGHRS and CDR2 YFSETQ. Trimming pared 2 bases from V and 2 bases from J, leaving 9 bases between. CDR3 length equals 14 residues. DNA for the CDR3: TGCGCCAGCAGCTTCGCGGGGTACACAGATACGCAGTATTTT. The encoded protein is CASSFAGYTDTQYF.

The DNA for the CDR3 is TGTGCCAGCAGTAAGTCCGGGACTAGCTACGAGCAGTACTTC. Protein product: CASSKSGTSYEQYF. The chain carries TRBV28 and TRBJ2-7; TRBD2 aligns across 8 bases. The germline V gene encodes CDR1 MDHEN and CDR2 SYDVKM. CDR3 size: 14 residues. The J segment lost 3 bases and the V segment lost 5 bases, leaving 6 bases of the junction unmatched.

This chain joins TRBV19 and TRBJ2-3; no firm D call. Trimming cost V 9 bases and J 0 bases, with 16 bases left between them. The CDR3 has 15 residues. Looked up from germline, CDR1 is LNHDA and CDR2 is SQIVND (reference sequence). The CDR3 DNA sequence: TGTGCCAGCCAGACCCGCCCCGGTAGCACAGATACGCAGTATTTT. This codes for CASQTRPGSTDTQYF.

The chain carries TRBV6-5 and TRBJ1-3; D is perhaps TRBD1 (5 bases). Germline V gene sequence: CDR1 MNHEY, CDR2 SVGAGI. The CDR3 runs to 16 residues. The ends were cut back, 1 base at V and 2 bases at J, with 12 bases in the middle. As DNA, the CDR3 is TGTGCCAGCAGTTACTTTGGGGCGTCTACTGGAAACACCATATATTTT. Amino acids: CASSYFGASTGNTIYF.

The chain couples TRBV5-1 to TRBJ2-3, with 7 positions matching TRBD2. Germline V gene lookup returns CDR1 SGHRS and CDR2 YFSETQ. Germline trimming cut 8 bases from V and 5 bases from J; bases unmatched to any gene: 11. This CDR3 contains 14 residues. This CDR3 is CASRLSGIEDTQYF. In nucleotides, the CDR3 is TGCGCCAGTCGACTAAGCGGGATCGAAGATACGCAGTATTTT.

The chain has TRBV29-1 and TRBJ2-2; D call uncertain. V lost 4 bases and J 0 bases, leaving 9 bases between the germline ends. This CDR3 region has 14 residues. Germline V gives CDR1 SQVTM, CDR2 ANQGSEA. The CDR3 spells CSVGRAANTGELFF. In nucleotides, the CDR3 is TGCAGCGTTGGACGGGCCGCGAACACCGGGGAGCTGTTTTTT.

The V call is TRBV7-8, the J call TRBJ2-7, with 10 bases identical to TRBD2. CDR1 SGHVS and CDR2 FQNEAQ come from the germline V gene. The CDR3 length is 15 residues. V was clipped by 3 bases and J by 1 base; unmatched bases: 3. DNA of the CDR3: TGTGCCAGCAGCTTCCTAGCGGGAGTGTCCTACGAGCAGTACTTC. Translating gives CASSFLAGVSYEQYF.

This chain links TRBV5-5 with TRBJ2-7; the D gene is possibly TRBD1 (5 bases). Germline CDR1 reads SGHKS; CDR2 reads YYEKEE (reference sequence). The V end lost 6 bases, the J end lost 3 bases, and 13 bases lay between the germline ends. The CDR3 covers 13 residues. CDR3 in amino acids: CASIGKGNYEQYF. The CDR3 nucleotides are TGTGCCAGCATTGGGAAGGGGAACTACGAGCAGTACTTC.

About this clone: In the same sample, other DNA sequences code for this CDR3. CDR3 coding DNA: TGTGCCAGCAGCCAGGGACTAGCAAGCTCCTACGAGCAGTACTTC. This codes for CASSQGLASSYEQYF. The chain combines TRBV14 with TRBJ2-7, with 9 nucleotides matching TRBD2. Losses at the gene ends were 3 bases for V and 0 bases for J; bases not matched to a gene: 3. CDR1 is SGHDN, CDR2 FVKESK, per germline. The CDR3 extends over 15 amino acids.

V gene TRBV7-2 combines with J gene TRBJ2-1; tentatively, D is TRBD2 (6 bases). The CDR3 is 19 residues long. CDR1 is SGHTA, CDR2 FQGNSA, per germline. V was trimmed by 6 bases and J by 0 bases, leaving 24 bases between them. The CDR3 protein is CASRKQPMVGGSSYNEQFF. DNA for the CDR3: TGTGCCAGCAGGAAGCAGCCAATGGTCGGGGGAAGCTCCTACAATGAGCAGTTCTTC.

This clone was picked up one time. This chain links TRBV19 with TRBJ1-5; D is unclear. Germline values: CDR1 LNHDA, CDR2 SQIVND (reference sequence). The CDR3 spans 17 residues. Trimming cost V 3 bases and J 6 bases, with 21 bases left between them. CDR3 nucleotides: TGTGCCAGTAGTATTCAAAGAGGCCCTCAGCGGGGTCAGCCCCAGCATTTT. Translation gives CASSIQRGPQRGQPQHF.

The rearrangement uses TRBV11-3 and TRBJ2-1; no clear D gene. Trimming cost V 1 base and J 8 bases, with 9 bases left between them. Per germline, CDR1 SGHNT and CDR2 YENEEA. This CDR3 has 13 amino acids. DNA for the CDR3: TGTGCCAGCAGCTTAGGACCTTCCCATGAGCAGTTCTTC. It codes for CASSLGPSHEQFF. Drawing the rest from reference TRBV11-3 and TRBJ2-1, the complete variable domain is EAGVVQSPRYKIIEKKQPVAFWCNPISGHNTLYWYLQNLGQGPELLIRYENEEAVDDSQLPKDRFSAERLKGVDSTLKIQPAELGDSAVYLCASSLGPSHEQFFGPGTRLTVL.

The V and J genes are TRBV7-9 and TRBJ2-5; no reliable D call. The V gene's germline CDR1 is SEHNR and CDR2 FQNEAQ (reference sequence). Trimming stripped 1 base from V and 5 bases from J, with 17 bases between. The CDR3 consists of 16 residues. CDR3 residues: CASSLVSAYTQETQYF. The CDR3 DNA reads TGTGCCAGCAGCTTAGTTTCGGCCTACACCCAGGAGACCCAGTACTTC.

This clone has only one observation. This sequence joins TRBV7-2 and TRBJ2-6, with a weak D call TRBD1 (6 bases). Germline V CDR1 and CDR2: SGHTA, FQGNSA. V lost 2 bases and J lost 2, with 7 bases in between. CDR3 length: 15 residues. The CDR3 loop is CASSLYRAGANVLTF. The CDR3 DNA is TGTGCCAGCAGCTTATACAGGGCTGGGGCCAACGTCCTGACTTTC.

This clone appeared once. The J gene is TRBJ2-1, the V gene TRBV5-1, with TRBD2 identical over 10 bases. The CDR3 runs 14 residues. Germline V CDR1 and CDR2: SGHRS, YFSETQ. Trimming took 0 bases from V and 10 from J; bases not matched to a gene: 4. CDR3 region: CASSLASGSKEQFF. The CDR3 nucleotides are TGCGCCAGCAGCTTGGCTAGCGGGAGTAAAGAGCAGTTCTTC.

This clone was picked up one time. The chain is built from TRBV5-5 and TRBJ2-3; 7 bases are shared with TRBD2. The CDR3 consists of 16 residues. The germline gives CDR1 SGHKS, CDR2 YYEKEE (reference sequence). The J segment lost 2 bases and the V segment lost 4 bases, leaving 10 bases of the junction unmatched. DNA for the CDR3: TGTGCCAGCAGCACCGGACTAGTGAGGATCACAGATACGCAGTATTTT. Its protein product is CASSTGLVRITDTQYF.

The rearrangement uses TRBV19 and TRBJ2-1; D possibly matches TRBD1 or TRBD2 (5 bases each). V was trimmed by 5 bases and J by 10 bases, leaving 18 bases between them. The germline gives CDR1 LNHDA, CDR2 SQIVND (reference sequence). This CDR3 comprises 14 residues. CDR3 in DNA: TGTGCCAGTAGTGCTACCCCGAGGGGTGACGAGCAGTTCTTC. This sequence encodes CASSATPRGDEQFF.